The rows below give T cell receptor beta chains drawn from one sample of a study of shared clonotypes between healthy human individuals. The data were produced by immunoSEQ multiplex PCR, yet TCRdb's version contains in-frame clones alone and is incomplete. Here the sample spans around 330,000 clones, approximately 74% being singletons. The sequenced sample consisted of memory CD4+ T cells sorted from blood. These receptors all come from a man between 25 and 39 years old in good health. Both conserved end residues are trimmed from each CDR3. Each record gives: clone size, J gene, V gene, CDR3 protein. Clone size is given for some rows only: seen once, a few or many times, or a class if the clone is expanded.

. TRBJ2-2 TRBV9 ASSVGDSPQRATGELF
once TRBJ2-5 TRBV7-2 ASSVPSSGSETQY
few TRBJ2-5 TRBV10-1 ASSNPPGLADQETQY
once TRBJ2-7 TRBV5-5 ASRQRSPYEQY
. TRBJ2-3 TRBV27 ASSLMGRTDTQY
. TRBJ2-5 TRBV10-2 ASGGTLQETQY
. TRBJ1-4 TRBV2 ASSEWMGRNNEKLF
. TRBJ1-4 TRBV19 ASSMRGPPNEKLF
. TRBJ1-3 TRBV10-3 AISEASPWISGNTIY
. TRBJ1-2 TRBV6-6 ASSTFHGGNYGYT
once TRBJ2-7 TRBV7-2 ASSLADTYEQY
. TRBJ2-2 TRBV4-1 ASSLSGGLGELF
. TRBJ1-2 TRBV5-1 ASSLSDRANYGYT
. TRBJ1-2 TRBV6-5 ASSPGHRSYGYT
many TRBJ2-2 TRBV7-2 ASSLAPASALGGELF
. TRBJ1-1 TRBV7-3 ASSLGDSKNTEAF
. TRBJ1-5 TRBV18 ASSPQEGSGNQPQH
. TRBJ2-6 TRBV14 ARTLGGGDSGANVLT
. TRBJ1-2 TRBV28 ASRGPGGAYGYT
. TRBJ2-7 TRBV2 ASKSPSYEQY
. TRBJ1-2 TRBV15 ATRQGIDYGYT
. TRBJ1-5 TRBV5-8 ASSLGRQYSNQPQH
. TRBJ1-1 TRBV5-1 ASSPPRGRVDTEAF
. TRBJ1-2 TRBV2 ANRQNGYT
. TRBJ1-6 TRBV5-1 ASSADTNSPLH
once TRBJ2-7 TRBV19 ASSIGLLSYEQY
few TRBJ2-7 TRBV9 ASSATGTGGFYEQY
many TRBJ2-3 TRBV18 ASSLAGVRDTQY
. TRBJ2-5 TRBV28 ASSFQLALGTQY
once TRBJ1-2 TRBV6-1 ASSELRGAGGGSHGYT
. TRBJ2-7 TRBV11-2 ASSLLVQGHEQY
. TRBJ1-1 TRBV10-3 ATLQQAKNTEAF
few TRBJ1-5 TRBV6-1 ASRGSGGVQPQH
. TRBJ2-1 TRBV19 ASSIDRSSYNEQF
. TRBJ2-7 TRBV12-1 ASSRDRDNEQY
once TRBJ1-1 TRBV18 ASSLGQGNTEAF
. TRBJ2-7 TRBV27 ASSSRGLAGVYEQY
. TRBJ2-1 TRBV10-1 ASTGGAPYNEQF
. TRBJ1-1 TRBV6-5 ASTSGSLTEAF
once TRBJ2-5 TRBV5-4 ASSPGLAGGSETQY
. TRBJ1-2 TRBV5-1 ASSLDGITNYGYT
few TRBJ2-5 TRBV10-3 AISDLGETQY
few TRBJ2-4 TRBV2 ASRQGARDKNIQY
once TRBJ2-1 TRBV7-6 ASSKRSGRGGAEQF
. TRBJ1-2 TRBV19 ASSTPGTYVGYT
once TRBJ2-7 TRBV5-1 ASSFGQTYYEQY
. TRBJ1-5 TRBV7-2 ASSLGENQPQH
once TRBJ1-5 TRBV28 ASSPGFRNQPQH
. TRBJ2-1 TRBV5-5 ASSLSEAGVNNEQF
. TRBJ2-1 TRBV10-3 AIGPLGGEQF
. TRBJ1-4 TRBV5-1 ASSRGDSTDNEKLF
. TRBJ2-1 TRBV15 ATSRDFSNYNEQF
few TRBJ2-5 TRBV30 AWSGLAVQETQY
once TRBJ1-4 TRBV6-1 ASSGLSNINEKLF